This entry concerns a single T cell receptor (beta chain). The junction departs from the called germline gene at one end, perhaps through a read error. This CDR3 is built from 14 residues. Germline CDR1 is GTSNPN and CDR2 is SVGIG (reference sequence). Template material for amplifying TCR beta CDR3 regions consisted of RNA transcripts. The primer set for the first-round RT-PCR of the TCR CDR3 was HTBI. Each CDR3 protein is one row after TCRdb ran MiXCR on the multiplex PCR reads. The profile shows about 320,000 distinct CDR3 sequences, 16% of them singletons. These data originate in a study of T cells in Graves' hyperthyroidism and ophthalmopathy.

This chain uses TRBV30 with TRBJ1-3; D remains ambiguous. The receptor was isolated from a man aged 25 to 40 with Graves' hyperthyroidism. Sample: blood. Here the CDR3 reads CAWRRETSGNTTYF. The DNA for the CDR3 is TGTGCCTGGAGAAGGGAGACCTCTGGAAACACCACATATTTT.